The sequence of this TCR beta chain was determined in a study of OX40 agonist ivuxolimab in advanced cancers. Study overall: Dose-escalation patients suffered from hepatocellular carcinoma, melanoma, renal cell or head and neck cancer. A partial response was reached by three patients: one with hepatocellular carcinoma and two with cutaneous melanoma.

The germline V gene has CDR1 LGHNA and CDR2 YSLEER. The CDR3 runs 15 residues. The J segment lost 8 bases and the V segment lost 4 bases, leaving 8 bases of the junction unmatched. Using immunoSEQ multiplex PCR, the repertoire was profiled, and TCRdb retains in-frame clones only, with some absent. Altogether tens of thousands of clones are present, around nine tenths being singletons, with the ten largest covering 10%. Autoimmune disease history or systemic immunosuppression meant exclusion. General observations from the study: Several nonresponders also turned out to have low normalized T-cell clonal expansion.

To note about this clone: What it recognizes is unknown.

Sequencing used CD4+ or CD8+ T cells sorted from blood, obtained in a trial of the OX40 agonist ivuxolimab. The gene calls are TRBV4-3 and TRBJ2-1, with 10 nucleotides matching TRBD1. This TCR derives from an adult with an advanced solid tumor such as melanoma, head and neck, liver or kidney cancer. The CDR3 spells CASSRDRGLGDEQFF. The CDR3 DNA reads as TGCGCCAGCAGCCGAGACAGGGGGCTCGGGGATGAGCAGTTCTTC.